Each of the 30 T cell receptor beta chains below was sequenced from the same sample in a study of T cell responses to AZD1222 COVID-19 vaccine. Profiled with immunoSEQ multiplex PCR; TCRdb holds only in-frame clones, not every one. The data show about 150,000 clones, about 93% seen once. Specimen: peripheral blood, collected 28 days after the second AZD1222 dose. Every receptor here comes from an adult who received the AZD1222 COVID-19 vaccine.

The CDR3 DNA reads as TGCGCCAGCAGCCCGATTCACAGGGGGAGAGAGACCCAGTACTTC. This translates into CASSPIHRGRETQYF. The chain is built from TRBV5-1 and TRBJ2-5; 8 positions match TRBD1. The CDR3 length is 15 residues. From germline, CDR1 is SGHRS and CDR2 YFSETQ. Trimming took 4 bases from V and 4 from J; bases not matched to a gene: 9.

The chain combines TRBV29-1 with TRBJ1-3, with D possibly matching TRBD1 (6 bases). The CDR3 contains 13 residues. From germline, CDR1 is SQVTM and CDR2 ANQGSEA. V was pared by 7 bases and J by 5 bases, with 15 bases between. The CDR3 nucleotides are TGCAGCGCAGCACTAACAGGGAGAAACACCATATATTTT. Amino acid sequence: CSAALTGRNTIYF.

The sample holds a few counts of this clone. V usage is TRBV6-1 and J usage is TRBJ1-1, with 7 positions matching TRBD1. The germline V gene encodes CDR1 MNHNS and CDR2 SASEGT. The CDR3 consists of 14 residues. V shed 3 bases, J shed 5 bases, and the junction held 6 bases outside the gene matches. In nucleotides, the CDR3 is TGTGCCAGCAGTGAGGAGGGGGCGGTTACTGAAGCTTTCTTT. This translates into CASSEEGAVTEAFF.

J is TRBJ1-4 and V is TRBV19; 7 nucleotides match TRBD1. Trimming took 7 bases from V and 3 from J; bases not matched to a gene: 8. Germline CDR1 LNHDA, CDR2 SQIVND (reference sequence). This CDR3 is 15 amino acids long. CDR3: CASKDREKANEKLFF. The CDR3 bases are TGTGCCAGTAAAGACAGGGAGAAGGCTAATGAAAAACTGTTTTTT.

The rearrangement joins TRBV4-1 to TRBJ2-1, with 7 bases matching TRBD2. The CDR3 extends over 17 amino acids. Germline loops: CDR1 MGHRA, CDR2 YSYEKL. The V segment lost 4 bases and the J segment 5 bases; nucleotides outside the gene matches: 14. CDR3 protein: CASSLGLRGGPNNEQFF. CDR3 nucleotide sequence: TGCGCCAGCAGCCTAGGGCTGCGCGGGGGACCGAACAATGAGCAGTTCTTC.

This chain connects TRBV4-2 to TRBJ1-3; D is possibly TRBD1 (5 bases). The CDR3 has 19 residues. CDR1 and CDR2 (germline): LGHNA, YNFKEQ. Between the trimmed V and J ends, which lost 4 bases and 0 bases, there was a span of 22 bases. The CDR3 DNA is TGTGCCAGCAGCCGTTGGAGACAGAACCCAAACAGCTCTGGAAACACCATATATTTT. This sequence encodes CASSRWRQNPNSSGNTIYF.

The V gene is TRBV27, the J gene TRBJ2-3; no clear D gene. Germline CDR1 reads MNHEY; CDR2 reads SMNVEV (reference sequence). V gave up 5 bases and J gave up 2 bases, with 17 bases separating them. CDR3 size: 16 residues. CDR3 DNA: TGTGCCAGCAGTCCGAGTGTCTCAAGATACACAGATACGCAGTATTTT. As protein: CASSPSVSRYTDTQYF.

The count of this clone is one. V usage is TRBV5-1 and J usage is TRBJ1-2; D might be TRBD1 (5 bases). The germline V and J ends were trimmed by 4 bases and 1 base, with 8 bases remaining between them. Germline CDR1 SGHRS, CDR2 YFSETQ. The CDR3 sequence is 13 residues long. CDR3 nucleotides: TGCGCCAGCAGCCTTCAGGGTAACTATGGCTACACCTTC. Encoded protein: CASSLQGNYGYTF. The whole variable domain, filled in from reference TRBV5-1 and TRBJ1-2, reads KAGVTQTPRYLIKTRGQQVTLSCSPISGHRSVSWYQQTPGQGLQFLFEYFSETQRNKGNFPGRFSGRQFSNSRSEMNVSTLELGDSALYLCASSLQGNYGYTFGSGTRLTVV.

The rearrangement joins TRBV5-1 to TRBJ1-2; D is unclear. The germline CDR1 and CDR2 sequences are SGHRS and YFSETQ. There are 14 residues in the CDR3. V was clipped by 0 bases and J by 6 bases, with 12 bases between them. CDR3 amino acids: CASSLEGRLDGYTF. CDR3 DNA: TGCGCCAGCAGCTTGGAGGGCAGATTAGATGGCTACACCTTC.

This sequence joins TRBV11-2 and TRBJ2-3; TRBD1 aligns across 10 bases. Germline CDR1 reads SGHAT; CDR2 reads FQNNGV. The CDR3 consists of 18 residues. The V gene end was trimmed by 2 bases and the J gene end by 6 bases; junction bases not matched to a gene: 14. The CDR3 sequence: CASSLYSGSTGGWDTQYF. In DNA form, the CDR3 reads TGTGCCAGCAGCTTATACTCAGGTTCGACAGGGGGCTGGGATACGCAGTATTTT.

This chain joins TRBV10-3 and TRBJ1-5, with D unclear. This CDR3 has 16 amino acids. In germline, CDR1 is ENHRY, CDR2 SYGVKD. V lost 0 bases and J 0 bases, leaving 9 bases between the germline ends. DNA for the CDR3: TGTGCCATCAGTGAGTCTCCAAGGCCTAGCAATCAGCCCCAGCATTTT. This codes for CAISESPRPSNQPQHF.

The CDR3 coding sequence is TGTGCCACCAGCAGAGGACGGTCTGAAAAACTGTTTTTT. This gives the protein CATSRGRSEKLFF. The V call is TRBV15, the J call TRBJ1-4, with D uncertain. The germline V gene has CDR1 LNHNV and CDR2 YYDKDF (reference sequence). This CDR3 has 13 amino acids. V was trimmed by 1 base and J by 7 bases, leaving 7 bases between them.

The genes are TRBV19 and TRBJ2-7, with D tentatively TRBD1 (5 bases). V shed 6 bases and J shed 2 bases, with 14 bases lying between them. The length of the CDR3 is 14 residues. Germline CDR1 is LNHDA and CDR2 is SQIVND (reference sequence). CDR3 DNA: TGTGCCAGTAGCGGGCAGGGCGGAACCTACGAGCAGTACTTC. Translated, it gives CASSGQGGTYEQYF.

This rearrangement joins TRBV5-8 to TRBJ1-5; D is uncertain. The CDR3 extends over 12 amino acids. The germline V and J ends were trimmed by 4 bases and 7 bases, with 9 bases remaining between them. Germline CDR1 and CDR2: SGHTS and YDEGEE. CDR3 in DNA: TGTGCCAGCAGCCCCGAAGCCCAGCCCCAGCATTTT. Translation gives CASSPEAQPQHF.

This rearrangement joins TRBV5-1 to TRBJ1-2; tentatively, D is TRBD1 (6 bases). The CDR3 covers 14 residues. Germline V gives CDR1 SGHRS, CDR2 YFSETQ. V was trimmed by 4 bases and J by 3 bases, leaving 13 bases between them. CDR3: CASSAYRVDYGYTF. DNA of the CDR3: TGCGCCAGCAGCGCCTACAGGGTCGACTATGGCTACACCTTC.

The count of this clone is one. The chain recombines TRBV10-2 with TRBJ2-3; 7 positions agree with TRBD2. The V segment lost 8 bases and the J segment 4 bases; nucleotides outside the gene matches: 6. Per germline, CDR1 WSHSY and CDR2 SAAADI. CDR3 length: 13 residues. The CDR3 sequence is CASRVGGADTQYF. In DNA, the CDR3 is TGCGCCAGCCGGGTTGGGGGGGCAGATACGCAGTATTTT.

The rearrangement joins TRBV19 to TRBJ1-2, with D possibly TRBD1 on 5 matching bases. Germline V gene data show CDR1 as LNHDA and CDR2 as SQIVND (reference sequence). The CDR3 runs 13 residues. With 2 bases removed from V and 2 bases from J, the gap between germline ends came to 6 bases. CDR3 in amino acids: CASSITGNYGYTF. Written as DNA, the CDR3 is TGTGCCAGTAGTATAACAGGCAACTATGGCTACACCTTC.

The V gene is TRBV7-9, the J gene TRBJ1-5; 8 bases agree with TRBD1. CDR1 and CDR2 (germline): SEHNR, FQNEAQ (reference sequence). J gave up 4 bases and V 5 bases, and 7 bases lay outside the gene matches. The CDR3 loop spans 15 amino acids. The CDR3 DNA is TGTGCCAGCAGCACACGGACAGGGCAAAATCAGCCCCAGCATTTT. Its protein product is CASSTRTGQNQPQHF.

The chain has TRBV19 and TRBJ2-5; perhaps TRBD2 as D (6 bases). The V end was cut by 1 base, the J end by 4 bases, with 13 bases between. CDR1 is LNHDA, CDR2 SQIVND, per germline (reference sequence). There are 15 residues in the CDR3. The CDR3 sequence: CASSIGPGRRETQYF. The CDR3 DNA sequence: TGTGCCAGTAGTATAGGTCCGGGGAGGCGAGAGACCCAGTACTTC.

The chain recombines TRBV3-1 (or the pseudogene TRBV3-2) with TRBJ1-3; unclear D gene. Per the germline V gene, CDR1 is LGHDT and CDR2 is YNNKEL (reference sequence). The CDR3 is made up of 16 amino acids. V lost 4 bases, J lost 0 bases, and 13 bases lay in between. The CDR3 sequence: CASSPTGEDSGNTIYF. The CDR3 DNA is TGTGCCAGCAGCCCGACTGGGGAAGACTCTGGAAACACCATATATTTT.

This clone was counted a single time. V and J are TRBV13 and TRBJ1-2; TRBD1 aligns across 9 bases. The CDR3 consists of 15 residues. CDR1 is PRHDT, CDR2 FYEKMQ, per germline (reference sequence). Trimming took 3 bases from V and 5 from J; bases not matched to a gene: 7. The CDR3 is CASSFRDRVMYGYTF. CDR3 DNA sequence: TGTGCCAGCAGCTTCCGGGACAGGGTTATGTATGGCTACACCTTC.

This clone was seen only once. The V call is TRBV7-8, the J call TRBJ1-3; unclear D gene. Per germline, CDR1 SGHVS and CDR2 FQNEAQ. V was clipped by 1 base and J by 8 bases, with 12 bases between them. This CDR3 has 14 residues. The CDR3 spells CASSLEGRGDTIYF. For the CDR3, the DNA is TGTGCCAGCAGCTTAGAAGGGAGAGGAGACACCATATATTTT.

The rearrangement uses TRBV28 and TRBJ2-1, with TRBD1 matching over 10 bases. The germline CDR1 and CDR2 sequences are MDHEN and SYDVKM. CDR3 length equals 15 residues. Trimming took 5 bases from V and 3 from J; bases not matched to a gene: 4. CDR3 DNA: TGTGCCAGCAGTCCCCGGGACAGGGGCTACAATGAGCAGTTCTTC. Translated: CASSPRDRGYNEQFF.

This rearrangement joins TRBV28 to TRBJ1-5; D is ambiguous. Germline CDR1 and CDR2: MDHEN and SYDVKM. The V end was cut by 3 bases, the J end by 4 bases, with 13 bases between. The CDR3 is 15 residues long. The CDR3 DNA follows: TGTGCCAGCAGTTTTGTGGGTCTGGGAAATCAGCCCCAGCATTTT. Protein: CASSFVGLGNQPQHF.

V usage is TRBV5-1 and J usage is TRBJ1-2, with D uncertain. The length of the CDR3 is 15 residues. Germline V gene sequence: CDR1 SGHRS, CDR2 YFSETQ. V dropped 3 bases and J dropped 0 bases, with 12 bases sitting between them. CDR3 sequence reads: CASSYTASANYGYTF. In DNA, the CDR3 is TGCGCCAGCAGCTATACAGCCTCGGCTAACTATGGCTACACCTTC.

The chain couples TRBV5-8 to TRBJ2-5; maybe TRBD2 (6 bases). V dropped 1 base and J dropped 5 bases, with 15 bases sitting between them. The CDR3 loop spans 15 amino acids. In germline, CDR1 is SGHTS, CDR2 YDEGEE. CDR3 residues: CASSLFSSEGETQYF. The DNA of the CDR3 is TGTGCCAGCAGCTTGTTCTCATCGGAGGGGGAGACCCAGTACTTC.

The DNA of the CDR3 is TGCGCCAGCAGCTTGGTTGGACAGGGAACAGACGGCTACACCTTC. It yields the protein CASSLVGQGTDGYTF. The rearrangement joins TRBV5-1 to TRBJ1-2, with 8 bases matching TRBD1. J lost 8 bases, V lost 0 bases, and 9 bases had no gene match. Germline CDR1 and CDR2: SGHRS and YFSETQ. The CDR3 sequence is 15 residues long.

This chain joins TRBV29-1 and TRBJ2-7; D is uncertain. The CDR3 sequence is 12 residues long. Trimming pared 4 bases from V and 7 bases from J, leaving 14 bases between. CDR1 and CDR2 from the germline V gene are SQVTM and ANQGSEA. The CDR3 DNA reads TGCAGCGTTGTAGTAGACGAATGGGAGCAGTACTTC. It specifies CSVVVDEWEQYF.

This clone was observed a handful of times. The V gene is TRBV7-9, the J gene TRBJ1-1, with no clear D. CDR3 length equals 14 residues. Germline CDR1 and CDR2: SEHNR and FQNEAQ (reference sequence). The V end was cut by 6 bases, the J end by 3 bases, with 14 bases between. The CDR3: CASSLLSADTEAFF. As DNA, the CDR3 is TGTGCCAGCAGTTTATTGTCAGCCGACACTGAAGCTTTCTTT. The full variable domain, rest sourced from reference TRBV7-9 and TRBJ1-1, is DTGVSQNPRHKITKRGQNVTFRCDPISEHNRLYWYRQTLGQGPEFLTYFQNEAQLEKSRLLSDRFSAERPKGSFSTLEIQRTEQGDSAMYLCASSLLSADTEAFFGQGTRLTVV.

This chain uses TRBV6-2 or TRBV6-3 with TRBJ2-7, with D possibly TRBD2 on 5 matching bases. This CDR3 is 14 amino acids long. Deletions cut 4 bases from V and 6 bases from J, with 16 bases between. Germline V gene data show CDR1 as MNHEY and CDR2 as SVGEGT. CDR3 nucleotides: TGTGCCAGCAGTTCCTTTAGTCTAGGGAGCGAGCAGTACTTC. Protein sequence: CASSSFSLGSEQYF.